Reported below is one T cell receptor (beta chain). Its antigen remains undetermined. Base qualities are not provided; no much larger clone lies one nucleotide away. The time point label of this sample denotes: about 4 weeks on oral tofacitinib. In the paper's terms, the treatment or condition label means: oral pan-JAK inhibitor, 5-10 mg twice daily. Peripheral blood and lesional scalp punch biopsies were obtained from patients with alopecia areata. After PBMCs were isolated by density centrifugation and stained for CD3, CD4 and CD8, a FACSAria was used to sort CD4+ and CD8+ T cells. The entry originates in a study of CD8+ T cells in alopecia areata (dated by TCRdb to the late 2010s). Turning to the overall study: The treated patients took part in an open-label pilot trial in which moderate-to-severe alopecia areata was treated with oral tofacitinib at 5 to 10 mg twice daily. Tofacitinib was given for 6 to 18 months, followed by 6 months of follow-up off drug to assess delayed response and recurrence. The SALT score, which quantifies the percentage of affected scalp surface area, was used to measure disease severity in treated patients. In both human patients and the C3H/HeJ mouse model, the study applied high-throughput TCRbeta sequencing to look at T cell clonal expansion in alopecia areata. Human TCRbeta sequencing covered scalp tissue and sorted CD4+ and CD8+ peripheral blood T cells from patchy and totalis/universalis alopecia areata patients and healthy controls. Tofacitinib-treated patients had biopsies at baseline and at 4 and 24 weeks of treatment, with a later scalp biopsy in several patients. Scalp clonality was compared among normal scalp (n=4), patchy alopecia areata scalp (n=8), and alopecia totalis/universalis scalp (n=8). RNA was extracted with the PAXgene miRNA kit for fixed scalp, the miRNeasy kit for PBMCs, and the RNeasy kit for mouse skin. TCRbeta CDR3 regions were amplified by immunoSEQ multiplex PCR using 35 Vbeta forward and 13 Jbeta reverse primers.

Spanning cysteine to phenylalanine, the CDR3 consists of 14 amino acids. The entry retains the CDR3 DNA only, 42 bases that are in frame from base 1. The CDR1 and CDR2 encoded by the germline V gene (reference sequence) are GTSNPN and SVGIG. From V the trimming removes 2 bases and from J it removes 7 bases, while the gene matches leave 8 bases of the junction unaccounted for. The library was obtained by the immunoSEQ multiplex PCR assay. To provide template for TCR sequencing, every sample had RNA extracted and reverse transcribed into cDNA. First-strand cDNA was synthesized using SuperScript III with a 2:1 mix of oligo-dT and random hexamers. Amplification bias was assessed with a synthetic immune receptor repertoire, and residual bias was removed computationally. Regarding the original processing steps: Raw reads were preprocessed to remove errors, and CDR3 was defined by IMGT conventions from the conserved cysteine to phenylalanine. Clonality was computed as 1 minus the Shannon entropy, with the entropy normalized by log2 of the number of productive unique TCRs. Scalp TCRbeta sequences were cross-referenced with sorted blood CD4 and CD8 repertoires so that the CD4 or CD8 identity of scalp clones could be inferred. The source is immuneACCESS, and TCRdb retained only in-frame sequences with V and J called. Part of the clones is not carried over; for the studies checked, unresolved V genes explain less than half of this, and the remainder is unexplained. That table is the source of V, J and clone size, and D and trimming were worked out from the DNA. The sample table lists approximately 120,000 clones, around 60% of them with a count of one. The top ten clones comprise around 5.7% of the sample.

Broad study findings and their caveats: Many expanded lesional clones persisted in scalp and blood during tofacitinib treatment, which may partly explain relapse after stopping treatment. Because the treated cohort was small and had just a single nonresponder, larger studies are needed to establish links between baseline CD8+ expansion and response. Resident alphabeta T cells in normal human skin are also sequenced, complicating scalp TCR repertoire analysis, unlike mouse skin dominated by gammadelta T cells. Scalp clonality and the number of expanded CD8+ clones among the top 100 scalp clones were significantly decreased by tofacitinib. Compared with normal scalp, lesional scalp had higher clonality and more expanded CD8+ clones, particularly in alopecia totalis/universalis, a pattern that suggests antigenic drive. Shared TCR sequences between patients were less evident than in mice, which may be partly attributable to HLA diversity in the patient population.

The rearranged segments are TRBV30 and TRBJ2-1, and TRBD2 matches 7 of the central bases. The sequence derives from a human donor with alopecia areata. Here the sequenced sample was CD4+ T cells sorted from blood, taken at week 4, from a patient treated with tofacitinib. The CDR3 protein is CAWSRGGSRNEQFF. At the DNA level, the sequence is TGTGCCTGGAGTAGGGGCGGGAGTAGAAATGAGCAGTTCTTC.